This TCR beta chain comes out of a study of preoperative IRX-2 immunotherapy in early breast cancer. Some clones are missing from TCRdb's copy, which holds only in-frame ones; the method was immunoSEQ multiplex PCR. The data hold roughly 35,000 clones, with 90% to 95% observed a single time. The V end lost 2 bases, the J end lost 4 bases, and 24 bases lay between the germline ends. Germline CDR1 reads SEHNR; CDR2 reads FQNEAQ (reference sequence). This CDR3 region has 19 residues. The treatment denotes: preoperative locoregional IRX-2 cytokine immunotherapy. This phase Ib study tested locoregional IRX-2 cytokine immunotherapy given before surgery.

The gene calls are TRBV7-9 and TRBJ2-1, with D possibly being TRBD2 (7 bases). This clonotype was sampled from a human donor with breast cancer. Sampling took place from a patient treated with IRX-2 immunotherapy. CDR3 in DNA: TGTGCCAGCAGCTTATTGAGGACTAGGGGGTTGTTACTTTACAATGAGCAGTTCTTC. Its protein product is CASSLLRTRGLLLYNEQFF.